This TCR beta chain appears in the sequencing data of a study of cytomegalovirus exposure and HLA in healthy donors. Study details: Out of 170 million or so T cells, an earlier analysis found some 120 million unique TCR beta sequences in total.

The length of the CDR3 is 16 residues. Germline-derived CDR1 and CDR2 are SGHDT and YYEEEE. The V gene lost 0 bases and the J gene lost 2 bases, with 15 bases spanning the gap. Whole-study results and caveats: Per a prior analysis, the majority of TCR beta V segments were productive roughly 87% or roughly 30% of the time. A few of the chains that were CMV-associated were confirmed in vitro to be specific for CMV antigens. A highly shared variant cluster was judged a likely technical artifact.

Notes on this clone: The antigen remains unidentified.

PCR was performed using 60 Vbeta and 13 Jbeta primers. Data came from immunoSEQ multiplex PCR; TCRdb stores just in-frame clones and leaves some out. The sample includes 75,000 to 100,000 clones, just over 75% of them seen just once. The specimen was PBMCs. The receptor comes from a man aged 25 to 45 in good health and CMV-seronegative. The rearrangement uses TRBV5-6 and TRBJ2-7; D may be TRBD1 (5 bases). CDR3 sequence (DNA): TGTGCCAGCAGCTTGGTTCGGTCAGGGTACGCCTACGAGCAGTACTTC. This translates into CASSLVRSGYAYEQYF.